This TCR beta chain came from a study of CD8+CD57+ T cells in acquired aplastic anemia. The ends were cut back, 1 base at V and 4 bases at J, with 1 base in the middle. The CDR3 contains 11 residues. CDR1 and CDR2 (germline): LNHNV, YYDKDF (reference sequence). The use of genomic DNA as template underpinned the TCR beta VDJ and CDR3 profiling. MiXCR, run by TCRdb on the reads, gives a single entry per CDR3 protein. Of around 150,000 distinct CDR3 sequences listed, around 40% are singletons. Sequences were obtained from sorted CD4+, CD8+, or CD8+CD57+ T cells (not recorded which) from PBMCs. The V call is TRBV15, the J call TRBJ1-1, with no clear D. The clonotype originates from a human donor in good health. The CDR3: CATSRVTEAFF. For the CDR3, the DNA is TGTGCCACCAGCAGAGTCACTGAAGCTTTCTTT.